This TCR beta chain was identified during a study of blood T cell repertoires in COVID-19. Study-wide context: Sites across the United States, Italy and Spain contributed samples from acute and convalescent COVID-19. PBMCs, B-cell-depleted T cells, or T cells provided the cDNA or gDNA that made up the material.

Trimming removed 5 bases from V and 5 bases from J; junction bases left unmatched: 1. Germline V gene data show CDR1 as SEHNR and CDR2 as FQNEAQ (reference sequence). The CDR3 spans 13 residues. Methods used by the authors: From reference gene primer amplification, estimates of nucleated cell counts were derived. Repertoires were generated with immunoSEQ multiplex PCR, while TCRdb's copy carries only in-frame clones and drops some. That table furnishes V, J and clone size, whereas the DNA furnished D and trimming. The sample has around 100,000 clones, about nine tenths seen once. This TCR derives from a man aged 45-65 years with acute or convalescent COVID-19. Sequencing was carried out using peripheral blood. J is TRBJ1-5 and V is TRBV7-9; TRBD1 agrees at 9 bases. CDR3 amino acids: CASSRQGDQPQHF. In nucleotides, the CDR3 is TGTGCCAGCAGCCGACAGGGGGATCAGCCCCAGCATTTT.